The entry that follows covers one TCR beta chain sequence. The antigen is unknown. The data are from a study of T cell responses to AZD1222 COVID-19 vaccine. Study results and caveats: Among those given AZD1222, only five or six were seropositive at baseline. Donors skewed white British and female; clonal diversity was possibly underestimated. Targets within unmutated variant regions were reportedly found for nearly half of spike-specific TCRs.

The CDR3 has 16 amino acids. Germline trimming cut 2 bases from V and 3 bases from J; bases unmatched to any gene: 6. Germline V CDR1 and CDR2: MNHEY, SVGAGI. Clones were sequenced by immunoSEQ multiplex PCR, and TCRdb holds only the in-frame ones, with some missing. This table holds 100,000 to 150,000 clones, about nine tenths found once. This sample comprised peripheral blood, obtained on day 0 of AZD1222 vaccination. The V and J genes are TRBV6-5 and TRBJ2-5, with 10 bases aligning to TRBD1. The receptor was derived from an adult in good health. For the CDR3, the DNA is TGTGCCAGCAGTTACCCTTCGACAGGGGGCGAAGAGACCCAGTACTTC. It encodes CASSYPSTGGEETQYF.